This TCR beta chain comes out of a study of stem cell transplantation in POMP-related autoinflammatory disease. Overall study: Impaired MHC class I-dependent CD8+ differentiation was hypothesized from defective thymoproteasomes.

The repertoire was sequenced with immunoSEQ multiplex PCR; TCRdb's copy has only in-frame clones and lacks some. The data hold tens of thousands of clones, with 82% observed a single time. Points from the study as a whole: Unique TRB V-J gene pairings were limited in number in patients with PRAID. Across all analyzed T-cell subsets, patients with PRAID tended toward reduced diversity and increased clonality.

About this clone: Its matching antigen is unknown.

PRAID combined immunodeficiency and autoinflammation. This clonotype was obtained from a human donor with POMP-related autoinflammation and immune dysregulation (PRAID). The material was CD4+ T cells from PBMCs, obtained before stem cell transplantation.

Here the CDR3 reads CASSDRGLDYGYTF. DNA for the CDR3: TGTGCCAGCAGTGATCGGGGGTTAGACTATGGCTACACCTTC. V usage is TRBV2 and J usage is TRBJ1-2; the D gene is possibly TRBD1 (5 bases). The germline gives CDR1 SNHLY, CDR2 FYNNEI. V lost 3 bases and J 3 bases, leaving 11 bases between the germline ends. The CDR3 extends over 14 amino acids.